This T cell receptor beta chain was sequenced for a study of blood T cell repertoires in COVID-19. Those enrolled, adults aged roughly 18 to 100 years, came from under 25 US areas. Original handling: Nucleated cell number was recorded as an estimate derived from reference gene primer amplification. The repertoire was sequenced with immunoSEQ multiplex PCR; TCRdb's copy has only in-frame clones and lacks some. The DNA was the basis for D and trimming; V, J and clone size are from that table. The sample yields 240,000 or so clones, 86% seen once. Trimming at V came to 10 bases and at J to 5 bases, leaving 10 bases not matched to a gene. This CDR3 spans 15 amino acids. Germline CDR1 SGHKS, CDR2 YYEKEE (reference sequence).

This clonotype originated in a woman in her forties or fifties who had recovered from COVID-19. Sequenced: PBMCs or T cells enriched from blood (not recorded which). This chain uses TRBV5-5 with TRBJ2-3; 13 bases fit TRBD2. CDR3 coding DNA: TGTGCCTCCTCACCACTAGCGGGGGGGTTAGATACGCAGTATTTT. Translated, it gives CASSPLAGGLDTQYF.